This T cell receptor beta chain derives from a study of blood T cell dynamics during melanoma immunotherapy. The CDR3 contains 14 residues. V lost 3 bases and J lost 5, with 13 bases in between. The germline gives CDR1 SNHLY, CDR2 FYNNEI. This clone was found once. What it binds is not known. General study points: Whether repertoire-driving clones were melanoma-specific could not be determined.

The time point is: pre-treatment baseline. Apart from two fast progressors, RECIST 1.1 response was judged 12 weeks post-infusion. A fixed DNA input of 350 ng was used per bulk PBMC sample. TCRdb's table, derived via immunoSEQ multiplex PCR, lists solely in-frame clones and lacks some. The top ten hold 2.5% to 3.5% of the sample, which has approximately 6,000 clones, 87% seen once. This TCR was sampled from a human donor with melanoma. The chain carries TRBV2 and TRBJ2-5; a possible D gene is TRBD2 (6 bases). Sequenced material: blood, taken from a patient treated with checkpoint blockade. The CDR3 nucleotides read TGTGCCAGCAGTGAGGGTCTAGCGTTTGAGACCCAGTACTTC. Residues: CASSEGLAFETQYF.